The present entry profiles one TCR beta chain with its context. The CDR3 has 12 residues. The germline V and J ends were trimmed by 2 bases and 7 bases, with 11 bases remaining between them. CDR1 GTSNPN and CDR2 SVGIG come from the germline V gene (reference sequence). Per the study methods: Reference gene primer amplification gave estimated nucleated cell counts. Assay used: immunoSEQ multiplex PCR; TCRdb lists only in-frame clones, some missing. V and J calls and clone size are copied from that table; D and trimming were computed from the DNA. The sample contains some 200,000 clones, approximately 91% of which appear only once. This specimen comes from a study of blood T cell repertoires in COVID-19. For the study at large: Italy, Spain and the United States were the sources of the convalescent and acute COVID-19 samples.

Patients from Seattle were sampled longitudinally, starting during active infection. The chain employs TRBV30 and TRBJ1-2; D is undetermined. Sequenced input: peripheral blood. This TCR was recovered from a man aged 50-60 years with COVID-19, enrolled during active disease. The DNA for the CDR3 is TGTGCCTGGAGTCCCACGGGGATTGGCTACACCTTC. Protein sequence: CAWSPTGIGYTF.